Listed here are 2 T cell receptor beta chains from one sample, sequenced in a study of Ad26.COV2.S vaccination and SARS-CoV-2 variants. Method: immunoSEQ multiplex PCR; TCRdb's copy keeps in-frame clones and lacks some. This table holds roughly 510,000 clones, around nine tenths found once. The treatment was: about 20 received Ad26.COV2.S at low or high dose, single or two shots; five or six received placebo; per-sample allocation not given. Day 63 after the first injection of vaccine or placebo was the sampling time. This specimen was peripheral blood, taken in a trial of Ad26.COV2.S vaccine versus placebo. The receptors stem from a person between 18 and 60 years old who received the Ad26.COV2.S COVID-19 vaccine or a placebo.

The V and J genes are TRBV19 and TRBJ2-1; TRBD2 aligns across 8 bases. Germline V gives CDR1 LNHDA, CDR2 SQIVND (reference sequence). V lost 6 bases, J lost 9 bases, and 10 bases stayed unmatched. This CDR3 contains 14 residues. CDR3 coding DNA: TGTGCCAGTAGCCAGACCCGGGGGGGAGGTGAGCAGTTCTTC. Protein product: CASSQTRGGGEQFF.

The chain combines TRBV28 with TRBJ2-7; possible D gene TRBD2, 6 bases. The germline V gene has CDR1 MDHEN and CDR2 SYDVKM. The CDR3 has 14 residues. V dropped 3 bases and J dropped 1 base, with 10 bases sitting between them. The CDR3 spells CASSFSGTSYEQYF. CDR3 DNA sequence: TGTGCCAGCAGTTTTTCGGGGACTTCCTACGAGCAGTACTTC.